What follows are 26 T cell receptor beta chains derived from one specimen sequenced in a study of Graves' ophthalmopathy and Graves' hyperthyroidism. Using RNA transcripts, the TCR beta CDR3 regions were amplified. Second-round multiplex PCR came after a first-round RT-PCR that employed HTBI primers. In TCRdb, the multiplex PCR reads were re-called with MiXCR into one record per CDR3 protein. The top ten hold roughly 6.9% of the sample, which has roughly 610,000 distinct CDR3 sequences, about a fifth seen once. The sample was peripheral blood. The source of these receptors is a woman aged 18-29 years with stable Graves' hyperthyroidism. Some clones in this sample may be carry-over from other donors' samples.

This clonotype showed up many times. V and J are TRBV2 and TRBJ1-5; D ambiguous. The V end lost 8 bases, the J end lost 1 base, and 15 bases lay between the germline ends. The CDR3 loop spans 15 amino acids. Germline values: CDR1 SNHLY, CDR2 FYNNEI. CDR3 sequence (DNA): TGTGCCAGCGGATGGGAACAGATAAGCAATCAGCCCCAGCATTTT. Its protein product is CASGWEQISNQPQHF.

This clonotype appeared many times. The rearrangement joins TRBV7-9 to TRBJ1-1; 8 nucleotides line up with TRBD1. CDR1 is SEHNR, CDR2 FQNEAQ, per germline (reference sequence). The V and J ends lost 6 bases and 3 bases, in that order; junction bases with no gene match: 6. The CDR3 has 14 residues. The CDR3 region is CASRLTGGDTEAFF. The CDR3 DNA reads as TGTGCCAGCAGACTTACAGGGGGGGACACTGAAGCTTTCTTT.

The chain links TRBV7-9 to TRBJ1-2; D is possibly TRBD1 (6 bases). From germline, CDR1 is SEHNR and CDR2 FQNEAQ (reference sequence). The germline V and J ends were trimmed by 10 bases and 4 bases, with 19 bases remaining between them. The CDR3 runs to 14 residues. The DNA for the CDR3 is TGTGCCATCATTCAGCGGACAGAACTCTATGGCTACACCTTC. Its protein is CAIIQRTELYGYTF.

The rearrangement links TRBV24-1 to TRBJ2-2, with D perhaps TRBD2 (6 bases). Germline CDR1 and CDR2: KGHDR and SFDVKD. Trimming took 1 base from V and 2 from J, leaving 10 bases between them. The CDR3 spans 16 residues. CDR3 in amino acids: CATSDFSGVNTGELFF. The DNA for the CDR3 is TGTGCCACCAGTGATTTTTCGGGGGTCAACACCGGGGAGCTGTTTTTT.

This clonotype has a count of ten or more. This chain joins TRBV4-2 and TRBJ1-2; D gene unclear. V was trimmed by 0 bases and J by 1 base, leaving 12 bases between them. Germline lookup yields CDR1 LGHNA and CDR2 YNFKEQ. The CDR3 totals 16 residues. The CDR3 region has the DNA TGTGCCAGCAGCCAAGATGTGGTCGGTGGTAACTATGGCTACACCTTC. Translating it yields CASSQDVVGGNYGYTF.

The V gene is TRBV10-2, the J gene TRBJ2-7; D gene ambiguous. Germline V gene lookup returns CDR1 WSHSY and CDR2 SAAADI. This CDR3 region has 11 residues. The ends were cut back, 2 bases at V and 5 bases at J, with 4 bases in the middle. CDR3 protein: CASSEADEQYF. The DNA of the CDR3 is TGCGCCAGCAGTGAGGCAGACGAGCAGTACTTC.

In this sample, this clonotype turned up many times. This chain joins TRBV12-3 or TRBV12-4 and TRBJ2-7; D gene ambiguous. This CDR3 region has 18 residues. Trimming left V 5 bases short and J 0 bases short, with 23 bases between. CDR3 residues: CASSLEMMIGDSSYEQYF. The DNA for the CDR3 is TGTGCCAGCAGTCTCGAGATGATGATCGGCGATAGCTCCTACGAGCAGTACTTC.

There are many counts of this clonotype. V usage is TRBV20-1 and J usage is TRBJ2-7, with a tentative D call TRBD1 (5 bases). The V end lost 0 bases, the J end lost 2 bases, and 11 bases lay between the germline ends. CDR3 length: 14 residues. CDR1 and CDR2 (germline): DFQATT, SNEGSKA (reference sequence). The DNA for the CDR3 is TGCAGTGCTAGAGATCAGGCCAGGGCCTACGAGCAGTACTTC. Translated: CSARDQARAYEQYF.

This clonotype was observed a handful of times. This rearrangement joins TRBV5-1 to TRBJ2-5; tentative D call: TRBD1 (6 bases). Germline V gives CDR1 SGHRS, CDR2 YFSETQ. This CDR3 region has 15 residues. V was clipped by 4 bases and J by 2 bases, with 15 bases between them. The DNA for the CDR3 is TGCGCCAGCAGCCCCGGGACACTCCAACAAGAGACCCAGTACTTC. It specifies CASSPGTLQQETQYF.

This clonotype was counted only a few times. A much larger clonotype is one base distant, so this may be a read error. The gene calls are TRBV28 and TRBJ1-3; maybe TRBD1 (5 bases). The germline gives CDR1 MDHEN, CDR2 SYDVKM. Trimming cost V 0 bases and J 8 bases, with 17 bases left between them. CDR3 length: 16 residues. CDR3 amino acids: CASSLWGGGTGYTIYF. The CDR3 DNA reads TGTGCCAGCAGTTTATGGGGCGGAGGGACCGGATACACCATATATTTT.

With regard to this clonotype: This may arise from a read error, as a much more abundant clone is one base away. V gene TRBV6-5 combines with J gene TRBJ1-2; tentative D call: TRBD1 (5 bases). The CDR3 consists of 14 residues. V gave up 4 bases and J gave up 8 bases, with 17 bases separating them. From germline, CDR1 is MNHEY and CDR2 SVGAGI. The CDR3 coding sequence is TGTGCCAGCAGTTCTATGGACACCGAAGGAGGCTACACCTTC. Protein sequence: CASSSMDTEGGYTF.

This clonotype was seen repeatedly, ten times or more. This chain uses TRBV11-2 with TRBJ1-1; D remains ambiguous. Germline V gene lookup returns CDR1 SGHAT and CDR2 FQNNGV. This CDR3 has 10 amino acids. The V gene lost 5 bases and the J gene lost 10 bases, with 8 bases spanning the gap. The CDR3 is CASSLSVAFF. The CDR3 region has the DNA TGTGCCAGCAGCCTATCGGTAGCTTTCTTT.

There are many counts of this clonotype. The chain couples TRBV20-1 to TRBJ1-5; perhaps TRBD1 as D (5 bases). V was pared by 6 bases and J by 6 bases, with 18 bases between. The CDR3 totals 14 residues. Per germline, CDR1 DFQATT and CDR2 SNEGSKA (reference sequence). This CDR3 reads CSAYQRGLAQPQHF. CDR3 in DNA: TGCAGTGCCTACCAAAGGGGTCTTGCTCAGCCCCAGCATTTT.

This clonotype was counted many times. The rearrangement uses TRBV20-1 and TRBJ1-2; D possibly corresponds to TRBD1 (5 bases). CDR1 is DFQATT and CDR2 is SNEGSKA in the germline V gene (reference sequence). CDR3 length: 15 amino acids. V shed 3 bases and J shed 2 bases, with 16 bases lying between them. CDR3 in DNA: TGCAGTGCTAGTGGTGCGGGGACCGGCAACTATGGCTACACCTTC. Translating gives CSASGAGTGNYGYTF.

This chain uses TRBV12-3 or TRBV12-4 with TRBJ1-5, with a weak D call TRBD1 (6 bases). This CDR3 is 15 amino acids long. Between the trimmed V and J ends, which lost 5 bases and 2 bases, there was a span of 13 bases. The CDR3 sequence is CASSIQGLGNQPQHF. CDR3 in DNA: TGTGCCAGCAGTATACAGGGCCTTGGCAATCAGCCCCAGCATTTT.

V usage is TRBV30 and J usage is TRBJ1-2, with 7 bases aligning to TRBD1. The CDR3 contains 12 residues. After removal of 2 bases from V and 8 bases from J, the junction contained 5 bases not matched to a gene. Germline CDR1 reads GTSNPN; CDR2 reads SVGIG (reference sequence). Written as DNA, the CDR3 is TGTGCCTGGAGTAGAGGGGGCCAGGGCTACACCTTC. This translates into CAWSRGGQGYTF. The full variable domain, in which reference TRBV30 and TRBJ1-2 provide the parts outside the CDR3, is SQTIHQWPATLVQPVGSPLSLECTVEGTSNPNLYWYRQAAGRGLQLLFYSVGIGQISSEVPQNLSASRPQDRQFILSSKKLLLSDSGFYLCAWSRGGQGYTFGSGTRLTVV.

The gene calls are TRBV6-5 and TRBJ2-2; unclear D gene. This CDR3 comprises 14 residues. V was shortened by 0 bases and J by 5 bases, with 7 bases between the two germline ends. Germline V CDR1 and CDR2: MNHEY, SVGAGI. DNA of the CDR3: TGTGCCAGCAGTTACTCCTCGCTTACCGGGGAGCTGTTTTTT. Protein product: CASSYSSLTGELFF.

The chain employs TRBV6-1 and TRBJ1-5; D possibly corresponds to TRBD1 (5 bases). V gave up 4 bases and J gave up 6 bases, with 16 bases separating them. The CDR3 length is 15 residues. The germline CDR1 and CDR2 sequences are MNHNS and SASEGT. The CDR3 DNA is TGTGCCAGCAGTGTATCCGGGGCCGGGGGTCAGCCCCAGCATTTT. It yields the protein CASSVSGAGGQPQHF.

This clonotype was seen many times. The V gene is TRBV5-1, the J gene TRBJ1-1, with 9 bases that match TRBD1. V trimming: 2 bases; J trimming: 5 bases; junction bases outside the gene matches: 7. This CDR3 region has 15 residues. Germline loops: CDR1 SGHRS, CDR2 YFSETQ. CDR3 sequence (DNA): TGCGCCAGCAGCTTTACAGGGGGCTCGGGAACTGAAGCTTTCTTT. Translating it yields CASSFTGGSGTEAFF.

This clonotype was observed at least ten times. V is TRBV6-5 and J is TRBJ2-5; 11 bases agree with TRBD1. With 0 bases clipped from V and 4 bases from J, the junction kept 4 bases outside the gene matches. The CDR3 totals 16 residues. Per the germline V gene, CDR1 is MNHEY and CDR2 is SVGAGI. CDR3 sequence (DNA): TGTGCCAGCAGTTACTCAGGACAGGGGGCCCGAGAGACCCAGTACTTC. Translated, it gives CASSYSGQGARETQYF.

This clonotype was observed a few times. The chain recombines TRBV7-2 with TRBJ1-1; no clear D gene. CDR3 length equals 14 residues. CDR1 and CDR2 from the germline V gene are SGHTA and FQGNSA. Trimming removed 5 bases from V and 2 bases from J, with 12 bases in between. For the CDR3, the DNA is TGTGCCAGCAGCAAGCAACAGAGAAACACTGAAGCTTTCTTT. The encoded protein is CASSKQQRNTEAFF. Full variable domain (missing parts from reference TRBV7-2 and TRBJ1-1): GAGVSQSPSNKVTEKGKDVELRCDPISGHTALYWYRQSLGQGLEFLIYFQGNSAPDKSGLPSDRFSAERTGGSVSTLTIQRTQQEDSAVYLCASSKQQRNTEAFFGQGTRLTVV.

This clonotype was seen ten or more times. CDR3 region: CAINDGTGGNYGYTF. The CDR3 region has the DNA TGTGCCATCAACGACGGGACAGGCGGTAACTATGGCTACACCTTC. The chain uses TRBV10-3 and TRBJ1-2; 8 positions agree with TRBD1. Germline V CDR1 and CDR2: ENHRY, SYGVKD. The junction had 8 bases not matched to a gene; V was cut back by 7 bases and J by 1 base. This CDR3 contains 15 residues.

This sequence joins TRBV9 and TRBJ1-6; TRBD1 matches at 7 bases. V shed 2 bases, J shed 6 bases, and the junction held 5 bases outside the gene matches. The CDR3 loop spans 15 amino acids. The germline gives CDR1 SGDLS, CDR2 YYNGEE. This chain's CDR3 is CASSVRQGCNSPLHF. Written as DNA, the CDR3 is TGTGCCAGCAGCGTCCGACAGGGCTGTAATTCACCCCTCCACTTT.

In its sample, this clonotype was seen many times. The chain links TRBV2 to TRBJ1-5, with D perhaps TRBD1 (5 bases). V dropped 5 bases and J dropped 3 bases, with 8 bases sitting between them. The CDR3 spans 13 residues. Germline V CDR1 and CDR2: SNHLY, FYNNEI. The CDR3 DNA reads TGTGCCAGCAGTAGGGACCCCAATCAGCCCCAGCATTTT. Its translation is CASSRDPNQPQHF.

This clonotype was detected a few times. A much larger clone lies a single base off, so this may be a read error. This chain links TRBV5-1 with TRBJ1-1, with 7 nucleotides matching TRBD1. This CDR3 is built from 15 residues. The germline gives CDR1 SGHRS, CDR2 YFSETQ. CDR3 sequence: CVSSLRGGGLTEAFF. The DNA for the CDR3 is TGCGTCAGCAGCTTGCGAGGAGGGGGCTTGACTGAAGCTTTCTTT.

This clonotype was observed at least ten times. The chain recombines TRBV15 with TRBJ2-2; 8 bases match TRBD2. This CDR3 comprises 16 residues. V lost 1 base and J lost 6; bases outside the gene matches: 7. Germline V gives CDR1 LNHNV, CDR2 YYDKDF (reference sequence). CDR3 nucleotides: TGTGCCACCAGCAGAGGGTCGGGAGGGACGGCCGGGGAGCTGTTTTTT. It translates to CATSRGSGGTAGELFF.